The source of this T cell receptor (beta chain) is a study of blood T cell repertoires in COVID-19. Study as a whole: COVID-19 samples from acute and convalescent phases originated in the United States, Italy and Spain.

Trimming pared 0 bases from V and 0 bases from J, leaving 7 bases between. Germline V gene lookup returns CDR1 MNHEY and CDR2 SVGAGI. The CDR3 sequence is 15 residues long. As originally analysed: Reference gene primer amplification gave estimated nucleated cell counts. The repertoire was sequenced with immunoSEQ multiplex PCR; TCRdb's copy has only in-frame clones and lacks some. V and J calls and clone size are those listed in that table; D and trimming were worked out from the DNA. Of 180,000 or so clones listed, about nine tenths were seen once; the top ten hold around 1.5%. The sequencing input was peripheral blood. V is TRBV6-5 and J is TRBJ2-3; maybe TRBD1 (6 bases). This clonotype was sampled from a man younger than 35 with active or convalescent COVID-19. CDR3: CASSYSRGSTDTQYF. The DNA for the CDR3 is TGTGCCAGCAGTTACTCAAGGGGGAGCACAGATACGCAGTATTTT.